The 9 T cell receptor beta chains listed next were all sequenced from one sample in a study of spatial heterogeneity in lung cancer. TCRdb independently ran MiXCR on the 5' RACE reads; one entry per CDR3 protein. The sample yields about 36,000 distinct CDR3 sequences, about 7.2% seen once. Time point specified: sample taken at primary tumor resection. This material consisted of PBMCs, taken at surgery. These receptors were taken from a female donor with early-stage non-small cell lung cancer.

V gene TRBV20-1 combines with J gene TRBJ1-1; a possible D gene is TRBD1 (5 bases). Between the trimmed V and J ends, which lost 2 bases and 5 bases, there was a span of 9 bases. There are 12 residues in the CDR3. Germline CDR1 is DFQATT and CDR2 is SNEGSKA (reference sequence). CDR3 amino acids: CSARQGWTEAFF. CDR3 coding DNA: TGCAGTGCTAGACAGGGATGGACTGAAGCTTTCTTT.

At least ten counts were recorded for this clonotype. The DNA of the CDR3 is TGCAGTGCCCGGCCGACTAGCGGGGGCCCTAAGTACTTC. Translated, it gives CSARPTSGGPKYF. The chain has TRBV20-1 and TRBJ2-7, with TRBD2 matching over 12 bases. This CDR3 has 13 amino acids. With 6 bases clipped from V and 11 bases from J, the junction kept 11 bases outside the gene matches. Germline V gene data show CDR1 as DFQATT and CDR2 as SNEGSKA (reference sequence).

This clonotype has ten or more counts. This sequence joins TRBV13 and TRBJ1-1, with D unresolved. The V gene lost 5 bases and the J gene lost 3 bases, with 10 bases spanning the gap. The germline V gene has CDR1 PRHDT and CDR2 FYEKMQ (reference sequence). CDR3 length: 13 amino acids. As DNA, the CDR3 is TGTGCCAGCAGCGAGGGTCGGGACACTGAAGCTTTCTTT. Protein: CASSEGRDTEAFF.

This clonotype was observed a few times. One end of the junction varies from germline; a read error may be responsible. The rearrangement links TRBV9 to TRBJ2-2; weak D call: TRBD2 (5 bases). CDR1 and CDR2 from the germline V gene are SGDLS and YYNGEE. CDR3 length: 14 residues. CDR3 in DNA: TGTGCCAGCAGCGTAGGAGGGAACCCCGGGGAGCTGTTTTTT. Translating gives CASSVGGNPGELFF.

This clonotype was counted ten times or more. This chain links TRBV6-5 with TRBJ2-7, with D perhaps TRBD2 (5 bases). Trimming removed 3 bases from V and 6 bases from J, with 12 bases in between. Germline V gene lookup returns CDR1 MNHEY and CDR2 SVGAGI. The CDR3 sequence is 13 residues long. The CDR3 region has the DNA TGTGCCAGCAGTTATTCGGAGCGGAGCGAGCAGTACTTC. Protein product: CASSYSERSEQYF.

This clonotype was counted many times. V and J are TRBV5-1 and TRBJ1-1; D is possibly TRBD1 (5 bases). Germline assignment: CDR1 SGHRS and CDR2 YFSETQ. CDR3 length: 13 residues. Trimming pared 4 bases from V and 2 bases from J, leaving 9 bases between. The CDR3 loop reads CASSPQENTEAFF. Written as DNA, the CDR3 is TGCGCCAGCAGCCCACAGGAAAACACTGAAGCTTTCTTT.

The rearrangement uses TRBV5-1 and TRBJ1-5, with TRBD1 identical over 9 bases. The CDR3 has 12 amino acids. Germline CDR1 reads SGHRS; CDR2 reads YFSETQ. Trimming removed 4 bases from V and 11 bases from J; junction bases left unmatched: 4. This CDR3 reads CASSDGQGTQHF. The CDR3 DNA follows: TGCGCCAGCAGCGACGGACAGGGGACCCAGCATTTT.

There are many counts of this clonotype. The chain recombines TRBV2 with TRBJ1-1; TRBD1 agrees at 12 bases. This CDR3 region has 16 residues. V trimming: 0 bases; J trimming: 7 bases; junction bases outside the gene matches: 6. The germline V gene encodes CDR1 SNHLY and CDR2 FYNNEI. CDR3: CASSEALGQGAVEAFF. The CDR3 coding sequence is TGTGCCAGCAGTGAAGCGCTGGGACAGGGGGCTGTTGAAGCTTTCTTT.

This CDR3 reads CATTRDTNSPLHF. In DNA, the CDR3 is TGTGCCACAACCAGGGACACGAATTCACCCCTCCACTTT. The genes are TRBV28 and TRBJ1-6; D is perhaps TRBD1 (6 bases). The CDR3 sequence is 13 residues long. Germline V lookup: CDR1 MDHEN, CDR2 SYDVKM. V lost 10 bases and J 7 bases, leaving 14 bases between the germline ends.